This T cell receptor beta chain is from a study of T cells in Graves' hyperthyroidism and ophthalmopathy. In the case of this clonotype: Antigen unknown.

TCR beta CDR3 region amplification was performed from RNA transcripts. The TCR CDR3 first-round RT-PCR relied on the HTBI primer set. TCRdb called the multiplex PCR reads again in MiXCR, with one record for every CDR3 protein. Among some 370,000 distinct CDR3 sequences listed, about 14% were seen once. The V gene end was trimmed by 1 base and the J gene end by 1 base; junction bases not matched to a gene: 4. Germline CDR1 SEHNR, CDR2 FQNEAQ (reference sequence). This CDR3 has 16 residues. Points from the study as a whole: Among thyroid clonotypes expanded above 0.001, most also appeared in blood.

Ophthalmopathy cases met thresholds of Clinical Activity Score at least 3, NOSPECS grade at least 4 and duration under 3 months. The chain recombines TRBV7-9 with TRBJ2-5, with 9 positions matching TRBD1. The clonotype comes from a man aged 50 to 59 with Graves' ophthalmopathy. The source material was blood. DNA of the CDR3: TGTGCCAGCAGCTTAGGGACAGGGGTCTCCCAAGAGACCCAGTACTTC. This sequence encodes CASSLGTGVSQETQYF.